This is a list of T cell receptor beta chains from one sample in a study of blood T cell repertoires in COVID-19. TCRdb's copy holds only in-frame clones and misses some; the assay was immunoSEQ multiplex PCR. This table has 85,000 to 100,000 clones, around 84% appearing once. The sequencing sample was made of peripheral blood. The receptors shown here come from a woman aged 55-69 years with acute or convalescent COVID-19. Each CDR3 is given with its conserved first and last residue. The D gene is left open where the match is weak. Some rows mark clone size as missing; the rest say once, few, many or name a class of expanded clone.

>TRBD1|TRBJ1-4|few|TRBV2
CASHQTGGNEKLFF
TGTGCCAGCCACCAGACAGGGGGAAATGAAAAACTGTTTTTT
>TRBD2|TRBJ2-7|.|TRBV27
CASSSFTSGGLYEQYF
TGTGCCAGCAGTTCCTTTACTAGCGGGGGCCTCTACGAGCAGTACTTC
>TRBD2|TRBJ2-2|.|TRBV7-6
CASSLASGGRTGELFF
TGTGCCAGCAGCTTAGCTAGCGGGGGCCGAACCGGGGAGCTGTTTTTT
>TRBD2|TRBJ2-7|.|TRBV30
CASEGLGLAYEQYF
TGTGCCTCCGAGGGCCTGGGACTAGCCTACGAGCAGTACTTC
>.|TRBJ2-7|.|TRBV2
CASTKGAAVSYEQYF
TGTGCCAGCACAAAAGGGGCCGCAGTCTCCTACGAGCAGTACTTC
>.|TRBJ2-3|.|TRBV7-2
CASSPLSSTDTQYF
TGTGCCAGCAGCCCACTTTCTAGCACAGATACGCAGTATTTT
>TRBD1|TRBJ1-2|.|TRBV29-1
CSVTGTGTNYGYTF
TGCAGCGTGACCGGGACAGGGACTAACTATGGCTACACCTTC
>.|TRBJ1-3|.|TRBV5-6
CASSLGPAGVTIYF
TGTGCCAGCAGCTTGGGGCCCGCGGGTGTCACCATATATTTT
>TRBD2|TRBJ2-1|.|TRBV3-1/TRBV3-2
CASSRAGAGAYNEQFF
TGTGCCAGCAGCCGAGCTGGAGCGGGGGCCTACAATGAGCAGTTCTTC
>TRBD2|TRBJ2-2|.|TRBV7-9
CASTLAGANTGELFF
TGTGCCAGCACGTTAGCGGGGGCGAACACCGGGGAGCTGTTTTTT
>.|TRBJ1-2|few|TRBV2
CASSELGHNYGYTF
TGTGCCAGCAGTGAATTGGGACACAACTATGGCTACACCTTC
>.|TRBJ1-1|once|TRBV14
CASSQAATGNTEAFF
TGTGCCAGCAGCCAAGCCGCAACAGGGAACACTGAAGCTTTCTTT
>TRBD1|TRBJ1-5|.|TRBV5-6
CASSPRRGLSNQPQHF
TGTGCCAGCAGCCCCCGGAGGGGGCTTAGCAATCAGCCCCAGCATTTT
>.|TRBJ1-1|once|TRBV11-2
CASSSVRGPNTEAFF
TGTGCCAGCAGCTCGGTCAGGGGTCCGAACACTGAAGCTTTCTTT
>.|TRBJ1-2|.|TRBV7-2
CASSSRLSFGNGYTF
TGTGCCAGCAGCTCCCGCTTGAGTTTCGGGAACGGCTACACCTTC
>TRBD1|TRBJ1-2|few|TRBV4-1
CASSPLGRQGRGYTF
TGCGCCAGCAGCCCCCTGGGTCGACAGGGAAGAGGCTACACCTTC
>TRBD2|TRBJ2-1|.|TRBV2
CASTQGLARYNEQFF
TGTGCCAGCACCCAGGGACTAGCGAGGTACAATGAGCAGTTCTTC
>TRBD2|TRBJ2-1|.|TRBV7-2
CASSPVHGGNNEQFF
TGTGCCAGCAGCCCCGTCCACGGGGGGAACAATGAGCAGTTCTTC
>.|TRBJ1-5|.|TRBV19
CASSIDYPTNQPQHF
TGTGCCAGTAGTATAGATTACCCTACCAATCAGCCCCAGCATTTT
>.|TRBJ1-4|.|TRBV6-5
CASRSRWSGEKLFF
TGTGCCAGCAGGAGCCGGTGGTCGGGAGAAAAACTGTTTTTT
>TRBD2|TRBJ2-7|.|TRBV7-2
CASSFLSSGAYEQYF
TGTGCCAGCAGCTTCCTATCTAGCGGGGCCTACGAGCAGTACTTC
>.|TRBJ2-1|.|TRBV11-3
CASSLLTGDSYNEQFF
TGTGCCAGCAGCTTATTAACGGGGGACTCCTACAATGAGCAGTTCTTC
>TRBD1|TRBJ1-6|once|TRBV10-3
CAISELQGNSPLHF
TGTGCCATCAGTGAGCTACAGGGGAATTCACCCCTCCACTTT
>TRBD2|TRBJ2-1|.|TRBV19
CASSFPSGTSNLDEQFF
TGTGCCAGTAGTTTCCCATCCGGGACTAGCAATTTGGATGAGCAGTTCTTC
>.|TRBJ2-3|.|TRBV18
CASSSETGDTQYF
TGTGCCAGCTCATCCGAAACTGGAGATACGCAGTATTTT
>.|TRBJ2-3|.|TRBV27
CASSASRGTDTQYF
TGTGCCAGCAGTGCATCTAGGGGAACAGATACGCAGTATTTT
>.|TRBJ1-5|.|TRBV12-5
CASGLLSGSNQPQHF
TGTGCTAGTGGTTTGTTGTCGGGTTCCAATCAGCCCCAGCATTTT
>TRBD1|TRBJ1-6|few|TRBV2
CASSMGQGDNSPLHF
TGTGCCAGCAGTATGGGACAGGGGGATAATTCACCCCTCCACTTT
>.|TRBJ1-3|.|TRBV6-5
CASSSLDRGNTIYF
TGTGCCAGCAGTTCCCTAGACAGGGGAAACACCATATATTTT
>.|TRBJ1-1|.|TRBV3-1/TRBV3-2
CASSPSGGRTEAFF
TGTGCCAGCAGCCCCTCGGGGGGGCGAACTGAAGCTTTCTTT
>.|TRBJ2-3|.|TRBV2
CASRANPWDTQYF
TGTGCCAGCAGGGCAAACCCATGGGATACGCAGTATTTT
>.|TRBJ2-1|.|TRBV4-1
CASSQEGTVEQFF
TGCGCCAGCAGCCAGGAGGGGACAGTCGAACAGTTCTTC
>TRBD1|TRBJ1-4|.|TRBV5-4
CASSNRGLDEKLFF
TGTGCCAGCAGTAACAGGGGGCTTGATGAAAAACTGTTTTTT
>.|TRBJ1-2|.|TRBV5-1
CASSSSWGYTF
TGCGCCAGCAGCTCAAGCTGGGGCTACACCTTC
>TRBD1|TRBJ2-2|.|TRBV28
CASIRTGGFTGELFF
TGTGCCAGCATCAGGACAGGGGGCTTTACCGGGGAGCTGTTTTTT
>.|TRBJ1-1|.|TRBV27
CATSYGGMNTEAFF
TGTGCCACTAGTTACGGGGGGATGAACACTGAAGCTTTCTTT
>TRBD1|TRBJ1-2|once|TRBV13
CASSSPRDRVYYGYTF
TGTGCCAGCAGCAGTCCCCGGGACAGGGTTTACTATGGCTACACCTTC
>TRBD2|TRBJ2-2|.|TRBV7-3
CASSLLAGITGELFF
TGTGCCAGCAGCTTATTAGCGGGAATCACCGGGGAGCTGTTTTTT
>.|TRBJ1-1|.|TRBV30
CAWSSQGTEAFF
TGTGCCTGGAGCTCTCAGGGCACTGAAGCTTTCTTT
>.|TRBJ2-1|.|TRBV30
CAWSVQGRASEQFF
TGTGCCTGGAGTGTACAGGGCAGGGCTTCGGAGCAGTTCTTC
>.|TRBJ1-4|.|TRBV5-1
CASSPQGANEKLFF
TGCGCCAGCAGCCCACAGGGTGCTAATGAAAAACTGTTTTTT
>.|TRBJ2-3|.|TRBV7-2
CASSLSTRGDTQYF
TGTGCCAGCAGCTTGTCTACCCGGGGAGATACGCAGTATTTT
>TRBD1|TRBJ2-3|.|TRBV5-1
CASSLGRTGGTDTQYF
TGCGCCAGCAGCTTGGGGCGGACAGGGGGCACAGATACGCAGTATTTT
>TRBD1|TRBJ2-3|once|TRBV10-3
CAISLAGGPDTQYF
TGTGCCATCAGTTTGGCAGGGGGCCCCGATACGCAGTATTTT
>.|TRBJ1-1|.|TRBV30
CAWSVTGLNTEAFF
TGTGCCTGGAGTGTCACAGGCTTGAACACTGAAGCTTTCTTT
>TRBD2|TRBJ2-5|few|TRBV24-1
CATSPGTSGGASETQYF
TGTGCCACCAGTCCCGGGACTAGCGGGGGGGCCTCAGAGACCCAGTACTTC
>.|TRBJ1-1|.|TRBV6-5
CASSRPGLGPEAFF
TGTGCCAGCAGTCGGCCGGGACTAGGCCCTGAAGCTTTCTTT
>.|TRBJ2-5|.|TRBV3-1/TRBV3-2
CASKNPGLTQETQYF
TGTGCCAGCAAGAACCCTGGGCTAACCCAAGAGACCCAGTACTTC
>.|TRBJ2-3|.|TRBV7-3
CASSPAQGLADTQYF
TGTGCCAGCAGCCCCGCCCAGGGTCTCGCAGATACGCAGTATTTT
>.|TRBJ2-5|few|TRBV24-1
CATSDPRGRGETQYF
TGTGCCACCAGTGACCCCAGGGGAAGGGGGGAGACCCAGTACTTC
>TRBD2|TRBJ2-1|.|TRBV27
CASSKNGLAGGVGQFF
TGTGCCAGCAGCAAAAACGGACTAGCGGGGGGGGTAGGGCAGTTCTTC
>TRBD2|TRBJ2-1|.|TRBV5-1
CASSRSSGGSYNEQFF
TGCGCCAGCAGCCGTTCCAGCGGGGGCTCCTACAATGAGCAGTTCTTC
>.|TRBJ2-3|.|TRBV7-3
CASKPQGTTDTQYF
TGTGCCAGCAAACCACAGGGAACGACAGATACGCAGTATTTT
>TRBD1|TRBJ1-2|.|TRBV14
CATPGRDRGGNGYTF
TGTGCCACACCCGGCCGGGACAGGGGAGGAAATGGCTACACCTTC
>.|TRBJ1-5|.|TRBV9
CASSVAPGNQPQHF
TGTGCCAGCAGCGTAGCTCCGGGCAATCAGCCCCAGCATTTT
>TRBD2|TRBJ2-3|.|TRBV11-2
CASSRGGVPFTDTQYF
TGTGCCAGCAGCCGGGGGGGCGTCCCATTCACAGATACGCAGTATTTT